This T cell receptor beta chain was captured by sequencing in a study of shared clonotypes between healthy human individuals. The CDR3 sequence is 13 residues long. V lost 8 bases to trimming and J lost 3 bases; unmatched junction nucleotides: 3. Germline V gives CDR1 ENHRY, CDR2 SYGVKD. Profiled with immunoSEQ multiplex PCR; TCRdb holds only in-frame clones, not every one. Of about 1 million clones in the sample, 70% to 80% were seen once. The material sequenced was memory CD4+ T cells sorted from blood. Subset: CD45RA-negative fraction. This chain links TRBV10-3 with TRBJ2-3, with 9 bases aligning to TRBD2. The receptor was isolated from a man between 18 and 29 years old in good health. CDR3 DNA sequence: TGTGCCATCCAGCTAGCGGGGACAGATACGCAGTATTTT. This gives the protein CAIQLAGTDTQYF.